Following are 15 T cell receptor beta chains from one sample sequenced in a study of blood T cell repertoires in COVID-19. The repertoire was sequenced with immunoSEQ multiplex PCR; TCRdb's copy has only in-frame clones and lacks some. The table includes over 250,000 clones, about 93% detected once. The sample consisted of PBMCs or T cells enriched from blood (not recorded which). These TCRs come from a woman in her 30s who had recovered from COVID-19.

This clone was recorded only once. The sample holds other DNA sequences that translate to the same CDR3. This chain connects TRBV28 to TRBJ1-2; 7 nucleotides match TRBD1. Germline V gives CDR1 MDHEN, CDR2 SYDVKM. J gave up 4 bases and V 5 bases, and 4 bases lay outside the gene matches. The CDR3 is 13 amino acids. The CDR3 DNA sequence: TGTGCCAGCAGTGTCACAGGGGTCTATGGCTACACCTTC. Amino acids: CASSVTGVYGYTF.

This sequence joins TRBV2 and TRBJ2-1, with D possibly matching TRBD2 (5 bases). V was clipped by 2 bases and J by 8 bases, with 25 bases between them. The CDR3 covers 18 residues. CDR1 SNHLY and CDR2 FYNNEI come from the germline V gene. CDR3 sequence reads: CASSESDPSSYGVDEQFF. CDR3 nucleotide sequence: TGTGCCAGCAGTGAATCCGACCCTAGCTCCTACGGGGTTGATGAGCAGTTCTTC.

V is TRBV30 and J is TRBJ2-2; TRBD2 matches at 11 bases. Germline trimming cut 4 bases from V and 6 bases from J; bases unmatched to any gene: 7. The CDR3 is 15 residues long. The germline CDR1 and CDR2 sequences are GTSNPN and SVGIG (reference sequence). The CDR3 loop reads CAWTLAGGRAGELFF. In nucleotides, the CDR3 is TGTGCCTGGACGCTAGCGGGAGGACGCGCCGGGGAGCTGTTTTTT.

The chain links TRBV4-3 to TRBJ1-4, with TRBD1 identical over 8 bases. Looked up from germline, CDR1 is LGHNA and CDR2 is YSLEER. The CDR3 covers 15 residues. The trim removed 1 base at V and 6 bases at J, leaving 4 bases unmatched. The CDR3 region has the DNA TGCGCCAGCAGCCAAGGGTTGACAGGGGATGAAAAACTGTTTTTT. This encodes CASSQGLTGDEKLFF.

The CDR3 bases are TGTGCCAGCATTAGCGGGAGCCATGAGCAGTTCTTC. This translates into CASISGSHEQFF. The rearrangement uses TRBV28 and TRBJ2-1; 9 bases are a match to TRBD2. There are 12 residues in the CDR3. Per the germline V gene, CDR1 is MDHEN and CDR2 is SYDVKM. Trimming cost V 7 bases and J 8 bases; bases outside gene matches: 3. Complete variable domain (other parts from reference TRBV28 and TRBJ2-1): DVKVTQSSRYLVKRTGEKVFLECVQDMDHENMFWYRQDPGLGLRLIYFSYDVKMKEKGDIPEGYSVSREKKERFSLILESASTNQTSMYLCASISGSHEQFFGPGTRLTVL.

Only one count was recorded for this clone. The chain links TRBV19 to TRBJ1-4; a weak D match, TRBD1 (6 bases). The V and J ends lost 5 bases and 5 bases respectively, with 9 bases between them. This CDR3 has 13 amino acids. CDR1 and CDR2 (germline): LNHDA, SQIVND (reference sequence). CDR3 protein: CASSARGNEKLFF. CDR3 nucleotides: TGTGCCAGTAGTGCCAGGGGAAATGAAAAACTGTTTTTT.

The chain employs TRBV7-9 and TRBJ2-2; 11 bases fit TRBD2. Germline V gene sequence: CDR1 SEHNR, CDR2 FQNEAQ (reference sequence). V lost 1 base, J lost 2 bases, and 6 bases stayed unmatched. This CDR3 comprises 18 residues. The CDR3 reads CASSLDSGTSGNTGELFF. DNA for the CDR3: TGTGCCAGCAGCTTAGACTCCGGGACTAGCGGCAACACCGGGGAGCTGTTTTTT.

The genes are TRBV27 and TRBJ1-1, with a tentative D call TRBD1 (6 bases). CDR3 size: 15 residues. Per germline, CDR1 MNHEY and CDR2 SMNVEV (reference sequence). Trimming removed 5 bases from V and 3 bases from J, with 16 bases in between. As DNA, the CDR3 is TGTGCCAGCAGTCCCCCCGGACAGACATACACTGAAGCTTTCTTT. It codes for CASSPPGQTYTEAFF.

The chain links TRBV11-1 to TRBJ2-3; 12 positions agree with TRBD2. Per the germline V gene, CDR1 is SGHAT and CDR2 is FQDESV (reference sequence). The CDR3 loop spans 16 amino acids. Trimming at V came to 5 bases and at J to 3 bases, leaving 6 bases not matched to a gene. The chain's CDR3 is CASSLRLAGATDTQYF. The CDR3 DNA reads as TGTGCCAGCAGCCTTCGACTAGCGGGAGCTACAGATACGCAGTATTTT.

This clone was seen once. The chain links TRBV7-9 to TRBJ1-2; D ambiguous. The CDR3 is made up of 12 amino acids. V was trimmed by 8 bases and J by 8 bases, leaving 15 bases between them. The germline gives CDR1 SEHNR, CDR2 FQNEAQ (reference sequence). CDR3 loop: CASGEGETGYTF. DNA for the CDR3: TGTGCCAGCGGCGAGGGCGAGACAGGCTACACCTTC. Full variable domain (outside the CDR3, taken from reference TRBV7-9 and TRBJ1-2): DTGVSQNPRHKITKRGQNVTFRCDPISEHNRLYWYRQTLGQGPEFLTYFQNEAQLEKSRLLSDRFSAERPKGSFSTLEIQRTEQGDSAMYLCASGEGETGYTFGSGTRLTVV.

This chain links TRBV4-1 with TRBJ2-5, with a tentative D call TRBD2 (5 bases). V shed 4 bases and J shed 2 bases, with 8 bases lying between them. The CDR3 contains 13 residues. Germline loops: CDR1 MGHRA, CDR2 YSYEKL. CDR3 sequence: CASSPGMQETQYF. CDR3 DNA: TGCGCCAGCAGCCCGGGGATGCAAGAGACCCAGTACTTC.

The chain links TRBV4-3 to TRBJ2-3; weak D call: TRBD1 (6 bases). This CDR3 comprises 15 residues. Trimming pared 0 bases from V and 4 bases from J, leaving 11 bases between. Germline CDR1 is LGHNA and CDR2 is YSLEER. CDR3 in amino acids: CASSQDPGASDTQYF. The CDR3 DNA reads TGCGCCAGCAGCCAAGATCCAGGGGCGTCAGATACGCAGTATTTT.

The genes are TRBV19 and TRBJ2-2, with 9 bases identical to TRBD1. Germline V CDR1 and CDR2: LNHDA, SQIVND (reference sequence). The CDR3 totals 16 residues. The V segment lost 3 bases and the J segment 1 base; nucleotides outside the gene matches: 3. The CDR3 sequence: CASSIRGQGNTGELFF. The CDR3 bases are TGTGCCAGTAGTATCCGGGGACAGGGGAACACCGGGGAGCTGTTTTTT.

The V call is TRBV28, the J call TRBJ1-4; possible D gene TRBD1, 6 bases. The CDR3 contains 14 residues. Per germline, CDR1 MDHEN and CDR2 SYDVKM. V was cut by 9 bases and J by 7 bases, with 18 bases left in between. In DNA form, the CDR3 reads TGTGCCAGTGGACAGCTCCTGACGACTGAAAAACTGTTTTTT. Translating gives CASGQLLTTEKLFF.

The chain recombines TRBV9 with TRBJ1-1; tentative D call: TRBD1 (5 bases). The CDR3 has 14 amino acids. The germline V and J ends were trimmed by 10 bases and 1 base, with 17 bases remaining between them. Germline values: CDR1 SGDLS, CDR2 YYNGEE. This chain's CDR3 is CASGGRDRNTEAFF. CDR3 DNA: TGTGCCTCCGGGGGGAGGGATAGGAACACTGAAGCTTTCTTT.